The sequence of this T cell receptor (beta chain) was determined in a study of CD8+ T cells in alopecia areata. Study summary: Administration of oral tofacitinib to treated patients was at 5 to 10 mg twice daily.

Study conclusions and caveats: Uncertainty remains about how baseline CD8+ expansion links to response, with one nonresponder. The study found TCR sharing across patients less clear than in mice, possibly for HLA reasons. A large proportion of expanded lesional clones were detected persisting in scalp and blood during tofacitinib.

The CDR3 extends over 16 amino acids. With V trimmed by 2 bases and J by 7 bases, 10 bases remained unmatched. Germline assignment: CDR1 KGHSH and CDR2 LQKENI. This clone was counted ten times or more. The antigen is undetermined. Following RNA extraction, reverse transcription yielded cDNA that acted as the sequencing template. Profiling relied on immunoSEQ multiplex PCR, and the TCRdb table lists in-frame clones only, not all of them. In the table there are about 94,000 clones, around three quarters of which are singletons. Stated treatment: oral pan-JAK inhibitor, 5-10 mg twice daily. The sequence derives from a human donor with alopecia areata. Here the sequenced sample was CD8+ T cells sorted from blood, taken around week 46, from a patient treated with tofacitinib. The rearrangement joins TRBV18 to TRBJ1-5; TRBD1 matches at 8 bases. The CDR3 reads CASSPSPSGGGQPQHF. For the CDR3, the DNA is TGTGCCAGCTCACCATCGCCTTCAGGGGGCGGGCAGCCCCAGCATTTT.